This T cell receptor beta chain comes out of a study of CD8+CD57+ T cells in acquired aplastic anemia. General study points: Overlapping CD8+ CDR3 repertoires of patients and controls contained some 30 shared sequences. In CD8+ cells, Simpson's diversity showed no significant difference between patients and controls.

Concerning this clonotype itself: Antigen specificity is unknown. This may stem from a read error, because a much larger clone lies one nucleotide away.

Whoever was chosen for sequencing had shown CD8+CD57+ cell expansion by flow cytometry. CDR3 and TCR beta VDJ profiling relied on genomic DNA as the template. TCRdb itself ran the reads through MiXCR, one entry per CDR3 protein. The table has about 150,000 distinct CDR3 sequences, about 48% seen once; the top ten hold about 12%. CDR1 and CDR2 from the germline V gene are KGHSH and LQKENI. The CDR3 totals 12 residues. The receptor was isolated from a human donor with aplastic anemia. The chain combines TRBV18 with TRBJ1-1, with D unresolved. Sequencing was performed on sorted CD4+, CD8+, or CD8+CD57+ T cells (not recorded which) from PBMCs. CDR3 nucleotides: TGTGCCAGCTCACCACGAGCCACTGAAGCTTCCTTT. This codes for CASSPRATEASF. The full variable domain, with the rest looked up from reference TRBV18 and TRBJ1-1, is NAGVMQNPRHLVRRRGQEARLRCSPMKGHSHVYWYRQLPEEGLKFMVYLQKENIIDESGMPKERFSAEFPKEGPSILRIQQVVRGDSAAYFCASSPRATEASFGQGTRLTVV.